The 11 T cell receptor beta chains below come from one sample, sequenced in a study of T cell repertoires in cytomegalovirus infection. A single record per CDR3 protein comes from TCRdb applying MiXCR to the reads. The data show 110,000 or so distinct CDR3 sequences, around 29% seen once. These receptors have no identified antigens. Sequenced material: CD8+ T cells from cultured PBMCs, taken from culture after CMV antigen stimulation. All receptors come from a human donor in good health (CMV status not recorded). Some clones in this sample may be carry-over from other donors' samples.

This sequence joins TRBV7-8 and TRBJ1-6; D ambiguous. CDR1 SGHVS and CDR2 FQNEAQ come from the germline V gene. With 8 bases removed from V and 4 bases from J, the gap between germline ends came to 15 bases. The CDR3 sequence is 15 residues long. DNA for the CDR3: TGTGCCAGCTCCCAAAAAGGACCTTATAATTCACCCCTCCACTTT. Its protein is CASSQKGPYNSPLHF.

This clonotype was counted ten times or more. The V and J genes are TRBV27 and TRBJ1-5, with D hard to call. Germline V CDR1 and CDR2: MNHEY, SMNVEV (reference sequence). The CDR3 extends over 14 amino acids. V was trimmed by 1 base and J by 0 bases, leaving 4 bases between them. The CDR3 DNA reads as TGTGCCAGCAGTTTATTTCCTAGCAATCAGCCCCAGCATTTT. This translates into CASSLFPSNQPQHF.

This clonotype was detected once. The J gene is TRBJ2-1, the V gene TRBV20-1; D is perhaps TRBD2 (5 bases). V was pared by 6 bases and J by 12 bases, with 18 bases between. Per germline, CDR1 DFQATT and CDR2 SNEGSKA (reference sequence). CDR3 size: 12 residues. The CDR3 spells CSAAPDGVSQFF. The CDR3 DNA sequence: TGCAGTGCCGCGCCAGACGGGGTTTCGCAGTTCTTC.

V is TRBV20-1 and J is TRBJ2-3; D may correspond to TRBD1 or TRBD2 (5 bases each). This CDR3 region has 14 residues. Trimming took 6 bases from V and 5 from J, leaving 18 bases between them. CDR1 is DFQATT and CDR2 is SNEGSKA in the germline V gene (reference sequence). In nucleotides, the CDR3 is TGCAGTGCCCCGCCCGGGGCTGGGGGAGATACGCAGTATTTT. Encoded protein: CSAPPGAGGDTQYF.

This chain uses TRBV14 with TRBJ2-2; D is perhaps TRBD1 (5 bases). CDR3 length equals 13 residues. Germline values: CDR1 SGHDN, CDR2 FVKESK. Trimming removed 6 bases at V and 6 bases at J, with 11 bases between. The CDR3 loop is CASSGHPAGELFF. CDR3 DNA: TGTGCCAGCAGTGGACACCCCGCCGGGGAGCTGTTTTTT.

The V gene is TRBV9, the J gene TRBJ2-3; D is undetermined. CDR3 size: 13 residues. Germline V gives CDR1 SGDLS, CDR2 YYNGEE. V dropped 0 bases and J dropped 6 bases, with 8 bases sitting between them. CDR3 region: CASSVASVDTQYF. Written as DNA, the CDR3 is TGTGCCAGCAGCGTAGCTTCAGTGGATACGCAGTATTTT.

This clonotype has just a few counts. The chain combines TRBV9 with TRBJ1-1, with unresolved D. The germline CDR1 and CDR2 sequences are SGDLS and YYNGEE. Trimming cost V 0 bases and J 0 bases, with 6 bases left between them. This CDR3 contains 14 residues. CDR3 coding DNA: TGTGCCAGCAGCGTAGTCGAGATGAACACTGAAGCTTTCTTT. This gives the protein CASSVVEMNTEAFF.

As regards this clonotype: A read error is likely, as this CDR3 ends without the conserved phenylalanine or tryptophan. The chain joins TRBV27 to TRBJ2-1, with 10 bases aligning to TRBD2. V dropped 5 bases and J dropped 9; count of bases not matched to a gene: 10. This CDR3 region has 15 residues. CDR1 is MNHEY, CDR2 SMNVEV, per germline (reference sequence). The DNA for the CDR3 is TGTGCCAGCAGTCAAGGGATAGCGGGGGGAACTGAGCAGTTCTAC. As protein: CASSQGIAGGTEQFY.

This chain joins TRBV6-1 and TRBJ2-2, with no clear D. The V and J ends lost 8 bases and 1 base respectively, with 5 bases between them. Germline CDR1 reads MNHNS; CDR2 reads SASEGT. The CDR3 totals 12 residues. Here the CDR3 DNA reads TGTGCCAGCCCAGAGAACACCGGGGAGCTGTTTTTT. Translation gives CASPENTGELFF.

This clonotype was counted ten times or more. The chain has TRBV27 and TRBJ1-6, with TRBD1 matching 8 bases. The CDR3 length is 16 residues. The V and J ends lost 5 bases and 4 bases, in that order; junction bases with no gene match: 7. Per germline, CDR1 MNHEY and CDR2 SMNVEV (reference sequence). Written as DNA, the CDR3 is TGTGCCAGCAGTCCCCCAGGGGGCGGGTATAATTCACCCCTCCACTTT. Amino acids: CASSPPGGGYNSPLHF.

The rearrangement links TRBV19 to TRBJ1-1; no clear D. Germline CDR1 reads LNHDA; CDR2 reads SQIVND (reference sequence). This CDR3 region has 14 residues. V shed 3 bases and J shed 1 base, with 9 bases lying between them. This chain's CDR3 is CASSIVLGNTEAFF. CDR3 DNA: TGTGCCAGTAGTATCGTACTAGGGAACACTGAAGCTTTCTTT.